This T cell receptor beta chain was recorded in a study of blood T cell repertoires in COVID-19. Across the study: Sites in the United States, Italy and Spain provided acute and convalescent COVID-19 samples. T cells, B-cell-depleted T cells, or PBMCs supplied cDNA or gDNA.

Authors' methods: Reference gene primers were amplified, and this amplification served to estimate nucleated cell counts. Method: immunoSEQ multiplex PCR; TCRdb's copy keeps in-frame clones and lacks some. V, J and clone size were drawn from that table, and D and trimming were deduced from the DNA. The table has fewer than 80,000 clones, around 86% seen once. The V end was cut by 2 bases, the J end by 4 bases, with 5 bases between. Per the germline V gene, CDR1 is MNHNS and CDR2 is SASEGT. CDR3 size: 13 residues. J is TRBJ2-2 and V is TRBV6-1; no clear D gene. What was sequenced was peripheral blood. The clonotype comes from a man between 65 and 85 years old with acute or convalescent COVID-19. CDR3 amino acids: CASSEQVTGELFF. As DNA, the CDR3 is TGTGCCAGCAGTGAACAGGTCACCGGGGAGCTGTTTTTT.